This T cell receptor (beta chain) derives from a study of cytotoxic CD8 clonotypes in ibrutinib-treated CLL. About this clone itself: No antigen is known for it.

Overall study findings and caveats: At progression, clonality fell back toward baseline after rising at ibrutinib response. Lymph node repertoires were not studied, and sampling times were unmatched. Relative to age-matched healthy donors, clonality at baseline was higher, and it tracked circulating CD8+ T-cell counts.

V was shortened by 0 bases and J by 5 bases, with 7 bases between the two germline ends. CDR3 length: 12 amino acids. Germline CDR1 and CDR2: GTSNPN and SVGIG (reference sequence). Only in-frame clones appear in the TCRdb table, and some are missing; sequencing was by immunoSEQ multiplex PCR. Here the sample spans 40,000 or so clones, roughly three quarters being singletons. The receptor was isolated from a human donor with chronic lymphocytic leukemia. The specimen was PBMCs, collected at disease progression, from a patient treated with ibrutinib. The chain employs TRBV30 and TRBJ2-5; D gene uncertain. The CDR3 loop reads CAWSVLGETQYF. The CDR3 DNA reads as TGTGCCTGGAGTGTATTGGGGGAGACCCAGTACTTC.